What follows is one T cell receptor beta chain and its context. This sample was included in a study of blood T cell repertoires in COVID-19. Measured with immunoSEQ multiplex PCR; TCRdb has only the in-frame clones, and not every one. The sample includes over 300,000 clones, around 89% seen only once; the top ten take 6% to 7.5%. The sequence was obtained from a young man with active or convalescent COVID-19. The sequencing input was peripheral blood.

For the CDR3, the DNA is TGCAGCGCGAGGGGATTTTCCTCCTACGAGCAGTACTTC. This gives the protein CSARGFSSYEQYF. The V and J genes are TRBV29-1 and TRBJ2-7, with D possibly being TRBD1 or TRBD2 (5 bases each). The germline V gene encodes CDR1 SQVTM and CDR2 ANQGSEA. The CDR3 has 13 residues. V was trimmed by 7 bases and J by 0 bases, leaving 13 bases between them.